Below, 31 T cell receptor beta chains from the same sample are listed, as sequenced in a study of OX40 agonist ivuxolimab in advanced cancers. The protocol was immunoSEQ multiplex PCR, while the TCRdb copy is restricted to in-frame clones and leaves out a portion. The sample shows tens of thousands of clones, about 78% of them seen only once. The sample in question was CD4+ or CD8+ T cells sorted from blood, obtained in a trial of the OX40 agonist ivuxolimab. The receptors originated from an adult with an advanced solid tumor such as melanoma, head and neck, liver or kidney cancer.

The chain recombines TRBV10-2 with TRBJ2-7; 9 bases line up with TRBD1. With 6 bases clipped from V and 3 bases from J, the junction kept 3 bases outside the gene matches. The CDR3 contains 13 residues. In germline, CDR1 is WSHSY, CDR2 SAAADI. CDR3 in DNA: TGCGCCAGCAGCGCGACAGGGGGCTACGAGCAGTACTTC. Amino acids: CASSATGGYEQYF.

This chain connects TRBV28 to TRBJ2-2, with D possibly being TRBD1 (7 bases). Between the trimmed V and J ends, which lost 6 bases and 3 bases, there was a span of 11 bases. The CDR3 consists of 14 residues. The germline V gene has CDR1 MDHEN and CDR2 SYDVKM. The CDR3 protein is CASSPGGYTGELFF. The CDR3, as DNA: TGTGCCAGCAGCCCAGGGGGGTACACCGGGGAGCTGTTTTTT. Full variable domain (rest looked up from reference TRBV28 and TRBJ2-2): DVKVTQSSRYLVKRTGEKVFLECVQDMDHENMFWYRQDPGLGLRLIYFSYDVKMKEKGDIPEGYSVSREKKERFSLILESASTNQTSMYLCASSPGGYTGELFFGEGSRLTVL.

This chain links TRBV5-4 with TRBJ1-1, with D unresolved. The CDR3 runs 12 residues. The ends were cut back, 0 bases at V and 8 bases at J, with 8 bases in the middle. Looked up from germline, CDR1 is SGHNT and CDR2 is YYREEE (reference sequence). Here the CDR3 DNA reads TGTGCCAGCAGCTTGGAAGGGCAGGAAGCTTTCTTT. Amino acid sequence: CASSLEGQEAFF.

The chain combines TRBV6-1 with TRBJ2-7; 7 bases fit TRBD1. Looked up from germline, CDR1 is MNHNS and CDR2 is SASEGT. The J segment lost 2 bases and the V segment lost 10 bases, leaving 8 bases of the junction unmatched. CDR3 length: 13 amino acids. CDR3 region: CATSRDSAYEQYF. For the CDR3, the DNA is TGTGCCACCTCCCGGGACAGCGCCTACGAGCAGTACTTC.

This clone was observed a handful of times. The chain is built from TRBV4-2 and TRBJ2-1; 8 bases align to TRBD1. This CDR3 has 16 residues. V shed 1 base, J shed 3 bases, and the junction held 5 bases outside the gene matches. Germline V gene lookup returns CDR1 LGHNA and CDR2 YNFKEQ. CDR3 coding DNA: TGTGCCAGCAGCCAAGCGGCAGGGGGCTTCTACAATGAGCAGTTCTTC. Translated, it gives CASSQAAGGFYNEQFF.

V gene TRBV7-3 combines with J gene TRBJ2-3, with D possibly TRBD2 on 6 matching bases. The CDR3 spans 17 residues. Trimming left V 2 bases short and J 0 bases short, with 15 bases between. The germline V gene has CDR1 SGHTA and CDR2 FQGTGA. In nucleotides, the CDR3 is TGTGCCAGCAGCTTAGACCCCGGGGGTCCTAGCACAGATACGCAGTATTTT. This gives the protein CASSLDPGGPSTDTQYF.

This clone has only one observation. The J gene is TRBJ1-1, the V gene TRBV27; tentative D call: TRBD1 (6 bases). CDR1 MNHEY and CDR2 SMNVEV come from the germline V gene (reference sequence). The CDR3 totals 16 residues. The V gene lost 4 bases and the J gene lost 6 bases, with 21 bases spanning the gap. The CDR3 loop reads CASSSYPGVGVPEAFF. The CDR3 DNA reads TGTGCCAGCAGTTCGTATCCAGGGGTCGGGGTCCCTGAAGCTTTCTTT.

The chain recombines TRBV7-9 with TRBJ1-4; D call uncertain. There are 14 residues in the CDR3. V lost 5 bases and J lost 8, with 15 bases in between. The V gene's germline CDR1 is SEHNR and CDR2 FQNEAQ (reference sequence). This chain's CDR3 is CASSVSTVGEKLFF. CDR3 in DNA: TGTGCCAGCAGCGTCTCAACAGTTGGGGAAAAACTGTTTTTT.

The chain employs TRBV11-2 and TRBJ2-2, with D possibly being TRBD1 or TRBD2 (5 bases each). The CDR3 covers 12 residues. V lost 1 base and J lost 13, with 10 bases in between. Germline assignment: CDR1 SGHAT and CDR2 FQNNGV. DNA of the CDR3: TGTGCCAGCAGCTTAGCAGGGACGGGGCTGTTTTTT. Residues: CASSLAGTGLFF.

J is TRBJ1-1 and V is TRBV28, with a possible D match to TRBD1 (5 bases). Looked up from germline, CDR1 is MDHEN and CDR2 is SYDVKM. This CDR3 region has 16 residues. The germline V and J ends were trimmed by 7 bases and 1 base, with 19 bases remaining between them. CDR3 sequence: CASTSRYGAKNTEAFF. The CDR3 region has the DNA TGTGCCAGCACCTCCCGATACGGGGCGAAGAACACTGAAGCTTTCTTT.

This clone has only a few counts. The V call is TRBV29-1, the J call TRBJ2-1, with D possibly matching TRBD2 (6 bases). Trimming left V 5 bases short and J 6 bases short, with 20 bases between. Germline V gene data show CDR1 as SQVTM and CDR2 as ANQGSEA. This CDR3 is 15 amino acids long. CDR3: CSVSRTGDVGNEQFF. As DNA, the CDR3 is TGCAGCGTTAGTAGGACGGGAGACGTGGGCAATGAGCAGTTCTTC.

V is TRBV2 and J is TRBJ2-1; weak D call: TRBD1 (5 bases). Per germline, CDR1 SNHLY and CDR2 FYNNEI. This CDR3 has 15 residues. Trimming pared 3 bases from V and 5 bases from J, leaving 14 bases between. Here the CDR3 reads CASSDWGLQDNEQFF. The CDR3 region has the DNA TGTGCCAGCAGTGATTGGGGTTTACAGGACAATGAGCAGTTCTTC.

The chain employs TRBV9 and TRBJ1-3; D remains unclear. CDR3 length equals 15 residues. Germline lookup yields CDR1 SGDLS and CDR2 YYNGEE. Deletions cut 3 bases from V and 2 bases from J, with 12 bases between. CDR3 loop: CASSARVFPGNTIYF. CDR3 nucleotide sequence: TGTGCCAGCAGCGCCAGAGTGTTTCCTGGAAACACCATATATTTT.

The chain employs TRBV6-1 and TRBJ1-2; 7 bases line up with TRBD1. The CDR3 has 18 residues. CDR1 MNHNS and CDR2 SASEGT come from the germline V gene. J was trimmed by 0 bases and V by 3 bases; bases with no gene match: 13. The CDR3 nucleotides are TGTGCCAGCAGTGACCCGTTATACAGGGGAACTTCTAACTATGGCTACACCTTC. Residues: CASSDPLYRGTSNYGYTF.

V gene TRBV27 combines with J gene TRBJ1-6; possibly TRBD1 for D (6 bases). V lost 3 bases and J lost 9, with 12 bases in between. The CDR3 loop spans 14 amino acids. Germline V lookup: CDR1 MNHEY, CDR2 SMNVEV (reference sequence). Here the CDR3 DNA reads TGTGCCAGCAGTTTCCTGGGACAAAGTTCACCCCTCCACTTT. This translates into CASSFLGQSSPLHF.

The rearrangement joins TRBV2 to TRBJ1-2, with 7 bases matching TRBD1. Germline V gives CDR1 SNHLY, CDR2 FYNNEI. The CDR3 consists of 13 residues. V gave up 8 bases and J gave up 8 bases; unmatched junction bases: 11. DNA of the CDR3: TGTGCCAGCTCGGTGACAGGGAGAGGCGGCTACACCTTC. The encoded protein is CASSVTGRGGYTF.

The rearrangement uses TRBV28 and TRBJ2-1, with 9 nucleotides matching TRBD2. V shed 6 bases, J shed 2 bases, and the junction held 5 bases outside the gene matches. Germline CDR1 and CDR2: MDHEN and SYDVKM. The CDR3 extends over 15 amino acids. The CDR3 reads CASRVAGEPYNEQFF. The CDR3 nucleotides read TGTGCCAGCAGGGTAGCGGGAGAGCCCTACAATGAGCAGTTCTTC. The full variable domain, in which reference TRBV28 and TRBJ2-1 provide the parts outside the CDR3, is DVKVTQSSRYLVKRTGEKVFLECVQDMDHENMFWYRQDPGLGLRLIYFSYDVKMKEKGDIPEGYSVSREKKERFSLILESASTNQTSMYLCASRVAGEPYNEQFFGPGTRLTVL.

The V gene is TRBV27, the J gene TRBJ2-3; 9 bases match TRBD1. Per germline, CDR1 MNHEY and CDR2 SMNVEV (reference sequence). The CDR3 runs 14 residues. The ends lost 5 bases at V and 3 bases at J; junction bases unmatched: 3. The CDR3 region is CASSLDRGTDTQYF. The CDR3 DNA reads TGTGCCAGCAGTCTGGACAGGGGAACAGATACGCAGTATTTT.

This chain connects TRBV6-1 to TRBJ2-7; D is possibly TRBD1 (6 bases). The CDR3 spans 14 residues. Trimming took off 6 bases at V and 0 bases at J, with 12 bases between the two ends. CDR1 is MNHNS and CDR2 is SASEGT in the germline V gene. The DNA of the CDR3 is TGTGCCAGCAGCCTGACAGGAAGCTCCTACGAGCAGTACTTC. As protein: CASSLTGSSYEQYF.

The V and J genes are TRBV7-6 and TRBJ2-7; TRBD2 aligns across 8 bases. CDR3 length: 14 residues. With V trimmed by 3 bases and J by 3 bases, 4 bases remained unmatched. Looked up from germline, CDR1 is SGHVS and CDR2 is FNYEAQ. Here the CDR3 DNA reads TGTGCCAGCAGCTTTCTGGGACTAGGCTACGAGCAGTACTTC. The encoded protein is CASSFLGLGYEQYF.

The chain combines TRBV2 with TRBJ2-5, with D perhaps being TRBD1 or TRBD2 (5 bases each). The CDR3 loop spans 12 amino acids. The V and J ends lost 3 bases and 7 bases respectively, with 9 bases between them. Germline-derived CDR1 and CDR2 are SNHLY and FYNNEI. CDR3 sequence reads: CASSDPRGTQYF. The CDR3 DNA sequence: TGTGCCAGCAGTGACCCGAGGGGGACCCAGTACTTC.

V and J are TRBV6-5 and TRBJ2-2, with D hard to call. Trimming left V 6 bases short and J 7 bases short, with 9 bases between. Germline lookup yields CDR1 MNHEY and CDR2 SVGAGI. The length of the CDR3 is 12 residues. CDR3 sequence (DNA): TGTGCCAGCAGCCCTTCCTTCGGGGAGCTGTTTTTT. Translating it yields CASSPSFGELFF.

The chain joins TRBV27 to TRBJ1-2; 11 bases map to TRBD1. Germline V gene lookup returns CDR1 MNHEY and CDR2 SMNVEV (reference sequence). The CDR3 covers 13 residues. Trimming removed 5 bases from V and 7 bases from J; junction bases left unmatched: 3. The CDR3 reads CASSRDRGFGYTF. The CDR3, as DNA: TGTGCCAGCAGTCGGGACAGGGGGTTTGGCTACACCTTC.

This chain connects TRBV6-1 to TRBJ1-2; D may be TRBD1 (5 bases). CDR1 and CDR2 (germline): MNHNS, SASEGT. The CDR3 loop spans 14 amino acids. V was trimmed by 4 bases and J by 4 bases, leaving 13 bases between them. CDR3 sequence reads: CASSAGQSSYGYTF. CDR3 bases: TGTGCCAGCAGTGCTGGACAAAGTTCCTATGGCTACACCTTC.

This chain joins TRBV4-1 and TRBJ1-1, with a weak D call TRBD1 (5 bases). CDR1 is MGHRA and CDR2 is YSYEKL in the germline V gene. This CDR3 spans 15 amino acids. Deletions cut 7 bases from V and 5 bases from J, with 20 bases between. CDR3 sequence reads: CASKYLLPGRTEAFF. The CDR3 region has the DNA TGCGCCAGCAAATACTTGCTTCCAGGGAGAACTGAAGCTTTCTTT.

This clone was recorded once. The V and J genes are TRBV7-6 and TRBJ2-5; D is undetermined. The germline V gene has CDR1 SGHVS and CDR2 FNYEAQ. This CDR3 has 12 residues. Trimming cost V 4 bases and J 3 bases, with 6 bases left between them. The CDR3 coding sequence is TGTGCCAGCAGCTGGCCCAAAGAGACCCAGTACTTC. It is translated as CASSWPKETQYF.

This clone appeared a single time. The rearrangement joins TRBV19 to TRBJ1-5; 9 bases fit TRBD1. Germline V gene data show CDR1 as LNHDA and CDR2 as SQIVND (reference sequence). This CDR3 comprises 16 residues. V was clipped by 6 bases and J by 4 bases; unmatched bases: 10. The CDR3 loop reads CASRRGQGRTNQPQHF. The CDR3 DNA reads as TGTGCCAGTAGGAGAGGACAGGGGCGTACGAATCAGCCCCAGCATTTT.

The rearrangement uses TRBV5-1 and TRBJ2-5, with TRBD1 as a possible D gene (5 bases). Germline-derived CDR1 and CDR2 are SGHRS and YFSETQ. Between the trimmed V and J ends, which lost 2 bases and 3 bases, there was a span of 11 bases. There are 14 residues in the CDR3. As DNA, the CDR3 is TGCGCCAGCAGCTTCCACGGACACGAAGAGACCCAGTACTTC. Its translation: CASSFHGHEETQYF.

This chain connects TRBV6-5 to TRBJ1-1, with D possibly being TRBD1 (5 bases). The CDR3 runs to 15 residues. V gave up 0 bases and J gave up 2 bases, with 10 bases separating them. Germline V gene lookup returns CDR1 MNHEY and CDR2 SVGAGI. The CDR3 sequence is CASSYSHRPNTEAFF. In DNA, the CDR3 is TGTGCCAGCAGTTACTCCCACAGGCCCAACACTGAAGCTTTCTTT.

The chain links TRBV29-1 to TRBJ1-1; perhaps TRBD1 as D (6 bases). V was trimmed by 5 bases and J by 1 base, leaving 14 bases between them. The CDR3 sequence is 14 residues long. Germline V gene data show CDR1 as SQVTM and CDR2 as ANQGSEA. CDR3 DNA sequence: TGCAGCGTTCAAGCAGGGGCGACGAACACTGAAGCTTTCTTT. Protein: CSVQAGATNTEAFF.

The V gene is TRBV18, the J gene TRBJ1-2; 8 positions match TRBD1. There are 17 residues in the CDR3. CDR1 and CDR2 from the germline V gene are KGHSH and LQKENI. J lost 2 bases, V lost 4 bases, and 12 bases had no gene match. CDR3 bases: TGTGCCAGCTCACTGCCGGGACAGGACCCTATCAACTATGGCTACACCTTC. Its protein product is CASSLPGQDPINYGYTF.